This entry is about one T cell receptor beta chain. The antigen remains unidentified. The data were obtained in a study of T cell responses to AZD1222 COVID-19 vaccine. Study-wide findings and caveats: Clonal diversity may have been underestimated, and the donors were mostly white British, with more females than males. Following two doses of AZD1222, Spike-specific TCR breadth and depth rose. Among spike-specific TCRs, nearly half reportedly target unmutated variant regions.

Germline V gene sequence: CDR1 SGHRS, CDR2 YFSETQ. Germline trimming cut 0 bases from V and 7 bases from J; bases unmatched to any gene: 10. The CDR3 extends over 16 amino acids. Only in-frame clones appear in the TCRdb table, and some are missing; sequencing was by immunoSEQ multiplex PCR. The table includes roughly 100,000 clones, roughly 86% detected once. The sample in question was peripheral blood, obtained 28 days after the second dose of the MenACWY control vaccine. The gene calls are TRBV5-1 and TRBJ1-3; 7 nucleotides align to TRBD1. This TCR was recovered from an adult who received the MenACWY meningococcal vaccine as a control. For the CDR3, the DNA is TGCGCCAGCAGCTTGGACCCAAGGACAGGTTCGAACACCATATATTTT. Its protein product is CASSLDPRTGSNTIYF.